Listed below are T cell receptor beta chains from one sample, sequenced in a study of blood T cell repertoires in COVID-19. The protocol was immunoSEQ multiplex PCR, while the TCRdb copy is restricted to in-frame clones and leaves out a portion. The table lists some 250,000 clones, 80% to 90% of them singletons, with approximately 2% in the top ten. The material sequenced was PBMCs or T cells enriched from blood (not recorded which). The receptors derive from a woman aged 45-59 years who had recovered from COVID-19. Each CDR3 is given with its conserved first and last residue. A D gene is named only where the DNA matches it firmly. Clone size appears in some rows only: once, few, many, or a class for an expanded clone.

cdr3_nt cdr3_aa j_call v_call d_call clone_size
TGTGCCGTCCAGACTAGCGGGATGCAAGAGACCCAGTACTTC CAVQTSGMQETQYF TRBJ2-5 TRBV2 TRBD2 once
TGTGCCAGCAGCCCCGGCGGGGGCTATAGCAATCAGCCCCAGCATTTT CASSPGGGYSNQPQHF TRBJ1-5 TRBV28 . .
TGTGCCAGCGACGACAGGGGAGTCAAACTGTTTTTT CASDDRGVKLFF TRBJ1-4 TRBV2 TRBD1 many
TGTGCTAGCAGCTTAGCGACAGGGCAAGCCTACGAGCAGTACTTC CASSLATGQAYEQYF TRBJ2-7 TRBV7-7 TRBD1 .
TGCGCCAGCAGCTTACAACAGGGCTACGAGCAGTACTTC CASSLQQGYEQYF TRBJ2-7 TRBV4-1 . .
TGTGCCAGCAGCGTAGCTCAACTAGCGGACCAAGAGACCCAGTACTTC CASSVAQLADQETQYF TRBJ2-5 TRBV9 TRBD2 .
TGCAGCGTGGACTCTGGGCTCTCCTACGAGCAGTACTTC CSVDSGLSYEQYF TRBJ2-7 TRBV29-1 . .
TGTGCCAGCAGTTTAATTAAAGGGGGCGGCTATGGCTACACCTTC CASSLIKGGGYGYTF TRBJ1-2 TRBV28 TRBD1 .
TGCGCCAGCAGCTTGGTCGAGAATGAAAAACTGTTTTTT CASSLVENEKLFF TRBJ1-4 TRBV5-1 . .
TGTGCCAGCAGTTTTCGGAGTGCAACTAATGAAAAACTGTTTTTT CASSFRSATNEKLFF TRBJ1-4 TRBV6-5 . .
TGTGCCAGTGGGCGCCTGGACACTGAAGCTTTCTTT CASGRLDTEAFF TRBJ1-1 TRBV28 . .
TGTGCCAGCAGTTTAAGGACTAGCGGGAGGGCCTATACAGAGACCCAGTACTTC CASSLRTSGRAYTETQYF TRBJ2-5 TRBV27 TRBD2 .
TGTGCCAGCAGCGGGTCAGAACGAGGGGGTCTAGTTATCTCAGATACGCAGTATTTT CASSGSERGGLVISDTQYF TRBJ2-3 TRBV9 . .
TGTGCCATCAGTGAGTCTGCAGGGGCTGGCAATCAGCCCCAGCATTTT CAISESAGAGNQPQHF TRBJ1-5 TRBV10-3 . .
TGTGCCAGCAGTGAAGTTTCAGGGAGGGAGACCCAGTACTTC CASSEVSGRETQYF TRBJ2-5 TRBV6-1 . .
TGTGCCACCCGAGGGGGGGCAGGATCCTACGAGCAGTACTTC CATRGGAGSYEQYF TRBJ2-7 TRBV19 . .
TGTGCCAGCAGCCCTGGGGCTATGACAGGTAGTCAAGAGACCCAGTACTTC CASSPGAMTGSQETQYF TRBJ2-5 TRBV7-8 . .
TGTGCCGTCTCGGGGAGTCCTAATGAAAAACTGTTTTTT CAVSGSPNEKLFF TRBJ1-4 TRBV11-2 . few
TGTGCCAGCAGTGATCCGGGGGACTCTAGGAACACTGAAGCTTTCTTT CASSDPGDSRNTEAFF TRBJ1-1 TRBV2 . few
TGTGCCAGCAGCCACCGGACTAGCGGGAGCCAAGAGACCCAGTACTTC CASSHRTSGSQETQYF TRBJ2-5 TRBV3-1/TRBV3-2 TRBD2 once
TGTGCCAGCAAGTGGCAGGGGAACACTGAAGCTTTCTTT CASKWQGNTEAFF TRBJ1-1 TRBV2 . .
TGTGCCAGCAGCTTGGTGGGAGGGAGGTCCTACGAGCAGTACTTC CASSLVGGRSYEQYF TRBJ2-7 TRBV5-8 TRBD2 .
TGTGCCAGCAGTGAATCAGGGACAGGGGGCAGCTATGGCTACACCTTC CASSESGTGGSYGYTF TRBJ1-2 TRBV6-1 TRBD1 .
TGTGCCAGTAGTACCGGGACTCACTCCTACAATGAGCAGTTCTTC CASSTGTHSYNEQFF TRBJ2-1 TRBV19 . few
TGTGCCAGCAGCCTAGGGACCGCTGGGACTAGCGGGAGGAATGAGCAGTTCTTC CASSLGTAGTSGRNEQFF TRBJ2-1 TRBV7-9 TRBD2 .
TGTGCCAGCTCACCACTATACACTGAAGCTTTCTTT CASSPLYTEAFF TRBJ1-1 TRBV18 . .
TGTGCCAGCAGCGTAAGTGAGAGCGGCAATGAGCAGTTCTTC CASSVSESGNEQFF TRBJ2-1 TRBV9 . .
TGCGCCAGCCGATCCCTAGCGGGAGCCGGCTACGAGCAGTACTTC CASRSLAGAGYEQYF TRBJ2-7 TRBV5-1 TRBD2 .
TGTGCCTGGAGTGTACAGGGAAATTCACCCCTCCACTTT CAWSVQGNSPLHF TRBJ1-6 TRBV30 . .
TGTGCCAGCAGCTCCTCGGGGGAGGTAGGCTATAACACTGAAGCTTTCTTT CASSSSGEVGYNTEAFF TRBJ1-1 TRBV5-4 . .
TGTGCCAGCAGTTTCCGCCCAGGAGAGACCCAGTACTTC CASSFRPGETQYF TRBJ2-5 TRBV27 . .
TGCGCCAGCAGCTTGGGCGGGAGCGAGCGCTACGAGCAGTACTTC CASSLGGSERYEQYF TRBJ2-7 TRBV5-1 TRBD2 .
TGTGCCAGCACCGATGGACAGCCGATCGCAACTAATGAAAAACTGTTTTTT CASTDGQPIATNEKLFF TRBJ1-4 TRBV2 . .
TGTGCCAGTAGTATGGAGGACGCCTCCTACGAGCAGTACTTC CASSMEDASYEQYF TRBJ2-7 TRBV19 . once
TGCAGCGCTCTCCTTCTAAGTGGACAGCAGAACACTGAAGCTTTCTTT CSALLLSGQQNTEAFF TRBJ1-1 TRBV29-1 . .
TGTGCCAGCAGCTTAGACAGGGGGGGGCCCCAGCATTTT CASSLDRGGPQHF TRBJ1-5 TRBV7-2 TRBD1 .
TGTGCCAGCAGCTTAGGTAGCCGAAATGAGCAGTTCTTC CASSLGSRNEQFF TRBJ2-1 TRBV11-2 . .
TGTGCCAGCACTGCAGGGGGCCCTAGCACAGATACGCAGTATTTT CASTAGGPSTDTQYF TRBJ2-3 TRBV6-5 TRBD1 once
TGTGCCAGCAGTTCCGCTAGCGGTTCTAGGGAGCAGTTCTTC CASSSASGSREQFF TRBJ2-1 TRBV28 TRBD2 .
TGTGCCAGCAGCCCCGGGACAGTCTCTGGAAACACCATATATTTT CASSPGTVSGNTIYF TRBJ1-3 TRBV7-9 TRBD1 .
TGTGCCAGCAGAACTAAGCAGGGAACACAGGGTCAGCCCCAGCATTTT CASRTKQGTQGQPQHF TRBJ1-5 TRBV28 . .
TGCGCCAGCAGTGAATCGGCGGGAGGGCCGTATGAGCAGTTCTTC CASSESAGGPYEQFF TRBJ2-1 TRBV10-1 TRBD2 few